This TCR beta chain was recovered during a study of T-cell memory formation after mild COVID-19. Whole-study results and caveats: The pre-infection memory compartment contained some responding clones, suggesting cross-reactive memory joined.

A note on this clonotype: Its antigen is as yet unknown.

TCRdb analysed the 5' RACE reads with MiXCR anew, one entry per CDR3 protein. The sample carries over 120,000 distinct CDR3 sequences, 15% to 20% recorded once. Looked up from germline, CDR1 is DFQATT and CDR2 is SNEGSKA (reference sequence). CDR3 size: 13 residues. V lost 6 bases to trimming and J lost 2 bases, with 10 bases between them. The receptor was isolated from an adult woman who had mild COVID-19 (a few samples of this study predate the infection). Cell type and time point are not known. V and J are TRBV20-1 and TRBJ2-2; D gene uncertain. Sample: PBMCs or a T cell subset sorted from them (not recorded which). As DNA, the CDR3 is TGCAGTGCCCTAGTTCCTAACACCGGGGAGCTGTTTTTT. It translates to CSALVPNTGELFF.